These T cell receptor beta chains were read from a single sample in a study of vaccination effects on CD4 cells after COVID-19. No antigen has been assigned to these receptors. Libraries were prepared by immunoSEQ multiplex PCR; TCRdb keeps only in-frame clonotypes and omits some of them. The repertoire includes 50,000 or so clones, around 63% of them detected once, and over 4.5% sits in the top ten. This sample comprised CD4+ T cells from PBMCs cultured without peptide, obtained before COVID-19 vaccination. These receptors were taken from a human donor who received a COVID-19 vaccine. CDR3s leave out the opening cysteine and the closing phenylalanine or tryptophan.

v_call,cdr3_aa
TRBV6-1,ASSEAWEEAF
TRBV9,ASSVGGGVHGNTIY
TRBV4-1,ASSQVTGTNSPLH
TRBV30,AWRVLTEAF
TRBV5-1,ASSLRGQGDSPLH
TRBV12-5,ASGLAGPETQY
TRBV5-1,ASRPGLAGVTDTQY
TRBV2,ASRGQAAQY
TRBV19,ASSIAGISYEQY
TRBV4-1,ASSQTSGGWNVETQY
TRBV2,ASRPHRGKGQPQH
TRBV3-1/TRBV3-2,ASSQDSDSASTDTQY
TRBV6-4,ASIPRETGRICEQY
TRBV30,AWVPFRGLAYNEQF
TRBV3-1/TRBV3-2,ASSLSGDQPQH
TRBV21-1,ASSRPSQDSQVPSGANVLT
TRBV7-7,ASSLAGGNEQF
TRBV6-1,ASRRGAGYNEQF
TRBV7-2,ASSSSAGVNTEAF
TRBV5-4,ASSLAGTGEGYT
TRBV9,ASSPRLSTEAF
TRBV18,ASSLGQTNTEAF
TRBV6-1,ASSEKGQGGDYGYT
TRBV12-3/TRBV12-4,ASSFGKYEQY
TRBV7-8,ASSPGGGTVDTIY
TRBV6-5,ASNGFSGANVLT
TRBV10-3,AISGLGGQGYGYT
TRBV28,ASSSPGGANVLT
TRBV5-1,ASSPQGGSNQPQH
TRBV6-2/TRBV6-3,ASSDFIGGYT
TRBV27,ASRTWVQETQY
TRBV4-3,ASSQDRDTQY
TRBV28,ASTPSWSYEQY
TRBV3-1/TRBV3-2,ASSRLADATYEQY
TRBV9,ASSVDPTGAGDYGYT
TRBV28,ASTQGWEPQH
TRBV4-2,ASSQDSGPGANVLT